These 11 T cell receptor beta chains were sequenced from one sample in a study of CD8 T cells in ankylosing spondylitis. Overall study findings and caveats: What seemed typical of ankylosing spondylitis blood was a TCR beta motif built from several highly homologous variants.

Their antigens are not known. Each CDR3 protein is one row after TCRdb ran MiXCR on the 5' RACE reads. The sample lists 400,000 to 450,000 distinct CDR3 sequences; 17% were seen once. Sequencing input: blood, either unsorted or a sorted T cell fraction (not recorded which). All receptors come from a male donor with ankylosing spondylitis.

The chain employs TRBV29-1 and TRBJ2-1, with D perhaps assigned TRBD1 or TRBD2 (5 bases each). Germline loops: CDR1 SQVTM, CDR2 ANQGSEA. The V end was cut by 4 bases, the J end by 0 bases, with 25 bases between. The CDR3 is 19 amino acids. The CDR3 here is CSVGHHGPRGRSSYNEQFF. In nucleotides, the CDR3 is TGCAGCGTTGGCCATCACGGTCCGAGGGGCCGGAGCTCCTACAATGAGCAGTTCTTC.

The CDR3 here is CASSRTGGSYGYTF. In DNA, the CDR3 is TGTGCCAGCAGCCGGACAGGGGGGAGCTATGGCTACACCTTC. J is TRBJ1-2 and V is TRBV4-2, with 10 bases matching TRBD1. V lost 4 bases, J lost 4 bases, and 3 bases stayed unmatched. The germline V gene encodes CDR1 LGHNA and CDR2 YNFKEQ. The CDR3 has 14 amino acids.

This clonotype has more than one count but fewer than ten. This rearrangement joins TRBV24-1 to TRBJ2-3; 7 bases are shared with TRBD2. The J segment lost 11 bases and the V segment lost 3 bases, leaving 7 bases of the junction unmatched. Per the germline V gene, CDR1 is KGHDR and CDR2 is SFDVKD. The CDR3 is made up of 13 amino acids. The CDR3 region has the DNA TGTGCCACCAGTGATACCAGCGGGGAGAAGCAGTATTTT. It translates to CATSDTSGEKQYF.

This clonotype has only a few counts. The chain carries TRBV2 and TRBJ2-4; D is perhaps TRBD1 (5 bases). CDR1 and CDR2 from the germline V gene are SNHLY and FYNNEI. This CDR3 comprises 15 residues. V shed 2 bases and J shed 0 bases, with 8 bases lying between them. CDR3 sequence reads: CASSERRVAKNIQYF. For the CDR3, the DNA is TGTGCCAGCAGTGAACGCAGGGTAGCCAAAAACATTCAGTACTTC.

The chain links TRBV3-1 to TRBJ1-1; the D gene is possibly TRBD1 (6 bases). CDR3 length equals 13 residues. The V gene's germline CDR1 is LGHDT and CDR2 YNNKEL (reference sequence). V was shortened by 6 bases and J by 4 bases, with 12 bases between the two germline ends. The chain's CDR3 is CASSQSRGTEAFF. As DNA, the CDR3 is TGTGCCAGCAGTCAAAGCAGGGGCACTGAAGCTTTCTTT. The variable domain in full, completed from reference TRBV3-1 and TRBJ1-1, reads DTAVSQTPKYLVTQMGNDKSIKCEQNLGHDTMYWYKQDSKKFLKIMFSYNNKELIINETVPNRFSPKSPDKAHLNLHINSLELGDSAVYFCASSQSRGTEAFFGQGTRLTVV.

V gene TRBV27 combines with J gene TRBJ2-2, with no clear D. Trimming cost V 5 bases and J 1 base, with 17 bases left between them. The CDR3 loop spans 17 amino acids. Germline V gene data show CDR1 as MNHEY and CDR2 as SMNVEV (reference sequence). The CDR3 DNA is TGTGCCAGCAGTCGGCTGAGTGTGGAATGGAACACCGGGGAGCTGTTTTTT. It yields the protein CASSRLSVEWNTGELFF.

The chain joins TRBV2 to TRBJ2-1; 14 nucleotides match TRBD2. CDR3 length: 18 residues. J gave up 0 bases and V 7 bases, and 8 bases lay outside the gene matches. Germline values: CDR1 SNHLY, CDR2 FYNNEI. As DNA, the CDR3 is TGTGCCAGCACGGGGGGACTAGCGGGAGTAGGCTCCTACAATGAGCAGTTCTTC. Encoded protein: CASTGGLAGVGSYNEQFF.

This clonotype was seen a handful of times. The chain links TRBV29-1 to TRBJ1-6; perhaps TRBD1 as D (5 bases). Between the trimmed V and J ends, which lost 2 bases and 14 bases, there was a span of 13 bases. Germline V gives CDR1 SQVTM, CDR2 ANQGSEA. CDR3 length equals 12 residues. The CDR3 sequence is CSVETGQGALHF. For the CDR3, the DNA is TGCAGCGTTGAAACCGGGCAAGGGGCCCTCCACTTT.

Only a few counts were recorded for this clonotype. The chain combines TRBV5-1 with TRBJ2-7; 9 bases fit TRBD1. With V trimmed by 7 bases and J by 4 bases, 9 bases remained unmatched. The CDR3 covers 14 residues. Germline-derived CDR1 and CDR2 are SGHRS and YFSETQ. The CDR3 is CASASGTGLYEQYF. The CDR3 nucleotides read TGCGCCAGCGCCTCCGGGACAGGGTTATACGAGCAGTACTTC.

The V and J genes are TRBV7-2 and TRBJ2-1, with 7 bases matching TRBD2. CDR3 length: 16 residues. Unmatched junction bases numbered 14, after V lost 3 bases and J lost 9 bases. Germline V gives CDR1 SGHTA, CDR2 FQGNSA. The DNA of the CDR3 is TGTGCCAGCAGCTTGCAGTCTAGCGGATGGGGGGTTGAGCAGTTCTTC. Its protein product is CASSLQSSGWGVEQFF.

The chain carries TRBV9 and TRBJ1-6; no definite D call. The V gene's germline CDR1 is SGDLS and CDR2 YYNGEE. CDR3 length: 16 residues. V lost 6 bases and J 1 base, leaving 14 bases between the germline ends. The CDR3 sequence: CASTQGTGSYNSPLHF. CDR3 DNA: TGTGCCAGCACTCAAGGAACGGGGTCCTATAATTCACCCCTCCACTTT.